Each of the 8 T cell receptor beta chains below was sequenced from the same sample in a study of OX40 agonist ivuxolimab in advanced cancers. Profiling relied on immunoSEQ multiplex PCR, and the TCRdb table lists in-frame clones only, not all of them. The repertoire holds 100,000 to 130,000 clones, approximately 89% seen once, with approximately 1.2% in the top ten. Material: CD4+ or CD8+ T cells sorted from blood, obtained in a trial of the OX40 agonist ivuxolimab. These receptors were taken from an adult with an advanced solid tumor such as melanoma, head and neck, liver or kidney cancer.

The CDR3 region is CASSNPAWSSGNTIYF. CDR3 DNA sequence: TGTGCCAGTAGTAATCCAGCCTGGAGCTCTGGAAACACCATATATTTT. The rearrangement uses TRBV19 and TRBJ1-3; D is unclear. Germline V gene data show CDR1 as LNHDA and CDR2 as SQIVND (reference sequence). Trimming left V 4 bases short and J 0 bases short, with 13 bases between. CDR3 length: 16 residues.

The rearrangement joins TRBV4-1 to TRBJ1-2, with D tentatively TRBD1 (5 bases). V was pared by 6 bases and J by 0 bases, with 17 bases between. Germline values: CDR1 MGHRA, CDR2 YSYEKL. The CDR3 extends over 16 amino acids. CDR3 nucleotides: TGCGCCAGCAGACCCTGGGGGGAACGGGCTAACTATGGCTACACCTTC. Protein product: CASRPWGERANYGYTF.

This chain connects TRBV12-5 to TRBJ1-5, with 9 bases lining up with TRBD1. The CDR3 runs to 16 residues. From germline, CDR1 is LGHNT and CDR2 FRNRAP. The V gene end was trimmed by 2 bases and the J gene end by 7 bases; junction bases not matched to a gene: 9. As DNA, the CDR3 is TGTGCTAGTGGTTTGCCCGCGGGACAGGGAGACCAGCCCCAGCATTTT. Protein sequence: CASGLPAGQGDQPQHF.

The chain's CDR3 is CASQLTGGGRQETQYF. The CDR3 DNA follows: TGCGCCAGCCAATTAACGGGGGGAGGGCGCCAAGAGACCCAGTACTTC. The rearrangement uses TRBV4-1 and TRBJ2-5, with 7 nucleotides matching TRBD2. V lost 8 bases and J lost 1; bases outside the gene matches: 13. The CDR3 contains 16 residues. Germline values: CDR1 MGHRA, CDR2 YSYEKL.

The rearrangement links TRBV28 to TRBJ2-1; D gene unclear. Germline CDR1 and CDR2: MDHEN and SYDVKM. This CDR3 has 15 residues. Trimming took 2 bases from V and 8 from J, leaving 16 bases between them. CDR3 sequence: CASSLRTPVSYEQFF. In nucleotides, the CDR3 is TGTGCCAGCAGTTTAAGGACCCCCGTAAGCTATGAGCAGTTCTTC.

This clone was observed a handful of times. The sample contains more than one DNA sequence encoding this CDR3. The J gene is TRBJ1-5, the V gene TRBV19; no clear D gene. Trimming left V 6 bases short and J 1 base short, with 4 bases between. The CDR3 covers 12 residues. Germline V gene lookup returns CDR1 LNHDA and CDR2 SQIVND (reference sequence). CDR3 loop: CASRDSNQPQHF. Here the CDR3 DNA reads TGTGCCAGTAGGGACAGCAATCAGCCCCAGCATTTT.

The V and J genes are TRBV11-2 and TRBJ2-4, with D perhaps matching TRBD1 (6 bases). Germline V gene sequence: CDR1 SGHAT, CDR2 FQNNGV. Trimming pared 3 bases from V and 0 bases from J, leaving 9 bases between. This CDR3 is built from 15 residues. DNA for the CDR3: TGTGCCAGCAGCTTCGGACAGATAGCCAAAAACATTCAGTACTTC. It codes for CASSFGQIAKNIQYF.

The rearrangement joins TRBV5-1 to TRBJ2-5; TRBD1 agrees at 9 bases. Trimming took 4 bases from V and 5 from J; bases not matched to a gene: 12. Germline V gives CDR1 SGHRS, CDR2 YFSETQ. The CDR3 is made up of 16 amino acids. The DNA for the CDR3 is TGCGCCAGCAGCAGGGGACAGGGATACCTCCGGGAGACCCAGTACTTC. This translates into CASSRGQGYLRETQYF.